Below, 32 T cell receptor beta chains from the same sample are listed, as sequenced in a study of control samples from healthy donors and cancer patients. Using immunoSEQ multiplex PCR, the repertoire was profiled, and TCRdb retains in-frame clones only, with some absent. This table has about 77,000 clones, 92% appearing once. The specimen was blood. The receptor set was obtained from a woman aged 55-75 years in good health.

This sequence joins TRBV24-1 and TRBJ2-1; 9 bases align to TRBD2. The CDR3 is made up of 15 amino acids. Per the germline V gene, CDR1 is KGHDR and CDR2 is SFDVKD. With V trimmed by 5 bases and J by 5 bases, 6 bases remained unmatched. This CDR3 is CATSVWTSDHNEQFF. CDR3 coding DNA: TGTGCCACCAGTGTTTGGACTAGCGACCACAATGAGCAGTTCTTC.

The gene calls are TRBV7-8 and TRBJ2-6; the D is unclear. Trimming left V 6 bases short and J 1 base short, with 1 base between. Per germline, CDR1 SGHVS and CDR2 FQNEAQ. The CDR3 is 12 amino acids. CDR3 residues: CASSSGANVLTF. CDR3 nucleotide sequence: TGTGCCAGCAGTTCTGGGGCCAACGTCCTGACTTTC. Based on the CDR3 plus reference TRBV7-8 and TRBJ2-6, the full variable domain is GAGVSQSPRYKVAKRGQDVALRCDPISGHVSLFWYQQALGQGPEFLTYFQNEAQLDKSGLPSDRFFAERPEGSVSTLKIQRTQQEDSAVYLCASSSGANVLTFGAGSRLTVL.

The CDR3 reads CASSSDGWIKETF. DNA of the CDR3: TGTGCCAGCAGTTCCGACGGTTGGATAAAGGAAACCTTC. The chain couples TRBV28 to TRBJ1-2; D is unclear. Germline-derived CDR1 and CDR2 are MDHEN and SYDVKM. V was pared by 4 bases and J by 14 bases, with 20 bases between. This CDR3 spans 13 amino acids.

The chain couples TRBV3-1 (or the pseudogene TRBV3-2) to TRBJ1-2; D uncertain. Germline V CDR1 and CDR2: LGHDT, YNNKEL (reference sequence). The CDR3 contains 13 residues. Trimming left V 8 bases short and J 7 bases short, with 17 bases between. The CDR3 DNA is TGTGCCAGCGGGCATGACCACCTCCTTGGCTACACCTTC. As protein: CASGHDHLLGYTF.

As regards this clone: Other DNA sequences in the same sample also yield this CDR3. The chain links TRBV5-1 to TRBJ2-3; 8 nucleotides align to TRBD2. The CDR3 runs 16 residues. Trimming at V came to 0 bases and at J to 0 bases, leaving 3 bases not matched to a gene. Looked up from germline, CDR1 is SGHRS and CDR2 is YFSETQ. CDR3 bases: TGCGCCAGCAGCTTGGGAGCTAGCGGGAGCACAGATACGCAGTATTTT. This sequence encodes CASSLGASGSTDTQYF.

This clone was recorded once. The V and J genes are TRBV4-1 and TRBJ2-7; D is uncertain. Germline values: CDR1 MGHRA, CDR2 YSYEKL. There are 16 residues in the CDR3. Trimming removed 1 base from V and 4 bases from J, with 17 bases in between. This CDR3 reads CASSQARSLRLYEQYF. The DNA for the CDR3 is TGCGCCAGCAGCCAAGCCAGGTCCCTCCGGCTTTACGAGCAGTACTTC.

This chain connects TRBV12-3 or TRBV12-4 to TRBJ2-5; unclear D gene. CDR3 length equals 13 residues. Deletions cut 5 bases from V and 4 bases from J, with 11 bases between. For the CDR3, the DNA is TGTGCCAGCAGTCGGACGACGGGAGAGACCCAGTACTTC. Protein product: CASSRTTGETQYF.

This chain connects TRBV6-1 to TRBJ1-2; TRBD1 is a possible D gene (6 bases). The V gene lost 0 bases and the J gene lost 7 bases, with 21 bases spanning the gap. The germline CDR1 and CDR2 sequences are MNHNS and SASEGT. CDR3 size: 17 residues. CDR3 protein: CASSEARTVLKFGGYTF. The CDR3 bases are TGTGCCAGCAGTGAAGCTAGGACAGTCCTAAAATTCGGTGGCTACACCTTC.

This sequence joins TRBV19 and TRBJ1-5; D remains unclear. Trimming removed 4 bases from V and 2 bases from J, with 9 bases in between. This CDR3 comprises 14 residues. Germline assignment: CDR1 LNHDA and CDR2 SQIVND (reference sequence). The CDR3 DNA reads as TGTGCCAGTAGTAGCCAAAGGGGCAATCAGCCCCAGCATTTT. Protein product: CASSSQRGNQPQHF.

This chain uses TRBV9 with TRBJ2-1, with a tentative D call TRBD1 (6 bases). There are 14 residues in the CDR3. V was trimmed by 0 bases and J by 7 bases, leaving 11 bases between them. Germline values: CDR1 SGDLS, CDR2 YYNGEE. Written as DNA, the CDR3 is TGTGCCAGCAGCGTAGTGGGGGCAGAGAATGAGCAGTTCTTC. Protein: CASSVVGAENEQFF.

This clone was counted a single time. The CDR3, as DNA: TGTGCCAGCAGTTTGTGGGACAGGGACGAGCAGTACTTC. It translates to CASSLWDRDEQYF. This chain connects TRBV27 to TRBJ2-7, with TRBD1 matching over 9 bases. This CDR3 spans 13 amino acids. CDR1 and CDR2 from the germline V gene are MNHEY and SMNVEV (reference sequence). V dropped 3 bases and J dropped 5; count of bases not matched to a gene: 2.

J is TRBJ1-4 and V is TRBV9, with D uncertain. The ends were cut back, 4 bases at V and 0 bases at J, with 10 bases in the middle. This CDR3 has 15 residues. The germline V gene has CDR1 SGDLS and CDR2 YYNGEE. CDR3 DNA: TGTGCCAGCAGCCCAGCTCCTGCAACTAATGAAAAACTGTTTTTT. Translation: CASSPAPATNEKLFF.

The V gene is TRBV7-9, the J gene TRBJ2-3; no reliable D call. The CDR3 runs to 12 residues. Deletions cut 4 bases from V and 5 bases from J, with 7 bases between. Germline assignment: CDR1 SEHNR and CDR2 FQNEAQ (reference sequence). CDR3 sequence: CASSSSVDTQYF. In DNA, the CDR3 is TGTGCCAGCAGCTCCTCTGTAGATACGCAGTATTTT.

V and J are TRBV19 and TRBJ1-1; 9 bases map to TRBD1. With 6 bases clipped from V and 6 bases from J, the junction kept 8 bases outside the gene matches. The CDR3 has 14 residues. Germline CDR1 LNHDA, CDR2 SQIVND (reference sequence). The CDR3 region has the DNA TGTGCCAGTAGACTCGGGGACAGGGTCGCTGAAGCTTTCTTT. It specifies CASRLGDRVAEAFF.

Remarks on this clone: This specimen includes other DNA sequences encoding the same CDR3. J is TRBJ1-4 and V is TRBV28, with 10 bases identical to TRBD1. V shed 4 bases, J shed 7 bases, and the junction held 3 bases outside the gene matches. The germline V gene encodes CDR1 MDHEN and CDR2 SYDVKM. The CDR3 sequence is 14 residues long. CDR3 nucleotides: TGTGCCAGCAGTTCCGGACAGGGGGGTGAAAAACTGTTTTTT. Protein: CASSSGQGGEKLFF.

CDR3 residues: CSVDTAGGVRNEQFF. Written as DNA, the CDR3 is TGCAGCGTCGATACGGCAGGGGGGGTACGCAATGAGCAGTTCTTC. V usage is TRBV29-1 and J usage is TRBJ2-1; D may be TRBD1 or TRBD2 (7 bases each). The CDR3 runs to 15 residues. CDR1 is SQVTM, CDR2 ANQGSEA, per germline. V was trimmed by 6 bases and J by 6 bases, leaving 21 bases between them.

The J gene is TRBJ2-1, the V gene TRBV5-1; 12 bases align to TRBD2. This CDR3 is built from 15 residues. The V and J ends lost 4 bases and 7 bases, in that order; junction bases with no gene match: 6. Per germline, CDR1 SGHRS and CDR2 YFSETQ. The CDR3 here is CASSVRLAGANEQFF. As DNA, the CDR3 is TGCGCCAGCAGCGTTAGACTAGCGGGAGCAAATGAGCAGTTCTTC.

The chain recombines TRBV19 with TRBJ1-5, with TRBD1 matching over 10 bases. CDR1 LNHDA and CDR2 SQIVND come from the germline V gene (reference sequence). The CDR3 is 15 residues long. V was pared by 6 bases and J by 7 bases, with 9 bases of the junction left unmatched. CDR3 bases: TGTGCCAGTAGCTGGAGAGGGACAGGGGAGCAGCCCCAGCATTTT. It specifies CASSWRGTGEQPQHF. The entire variable domain, with the rest obtained from reference TRBV19 and TRBJ1-5, is as follows: DGGITQSPKYLFRKEGQNVTLSCEQNLNHDAMYWYRQDPGQGLRLIYYSQIVNDFQKGDIAEGYSVSREKKESFPLTVTSAQKNPTAFYLCASSWRGTGEQPQHFGDGTRLSIL.

V is TRBV4-1 and J is TRBJ2-1, with D possibly being TRBD2 (6 bases). CDR1 and CDR2 (germline): MGHRA, YSYEKL. This CDR3 comprises 16 residues. Trimming cost V 1 base and J 0 bases, with 10 bases left between them. CDR3 nucleotide sequence: TGCGCCAGCAGCCAAGGGCGGGGTAGCTCCTACAATGAGCAGTTCTTC. It translates to CASSQGRGSSYNEQFF.

This sequence joins TRBV12-2 and TRBJ2-1; TRBD2 is the table's D call, not checked against the DNA. TRBV12-2 is a pseudogene. This CDR3 has 17 amino acids. CDR3 sequence reads: CASRLAGDSHSYNEQFF. The CDR3 nucleotides read TGTGCAAGTCGCTTAGCGGGGGACTCACACTCCTACAATGAGCAGTTCTTC.

A word on this clone: Additional DNA sequences in this sample encode the identical CDR3. The chain couples TRBV6-2 or TRBV6-3 to TRBJ1-2; 12 bases align to TRBD1. Germline loops: CDR1 MNHEY, CDR2 SVGEGT. The CDR3 runs to 16 residues. V was clipped by 5 bases and J by 7 bases; unmatched bases: 11. In DNA, the CDR3 is TGTGCCAGCAGTCCCTCCTTGGGACAGGGGGCGCGTGGCTACACCTTC. It yields the protein CASSPSLGQGARGYTF.

The chain joins TRBV6-2 or TRBV6-3 to TRBJ2-3; no definite D call. Germline V gives CDR1 MNHEY, CDR2 SVGEGT. V lost 0 bases and J 4 bases, leaving 5 bases between the germline ends. The CDR3 is 13 residues long. CDR3 loop: CASSYSDPDTQYF. The CDR3 DNA follows: TGTGCCAGCAGTTACTCAGATCCAGATACGCAGTATTTT.

The chain has TRBV5-6 and TRBJ2-5; 7 nucleotides line up with TRBD2. Germline-derived CDR1 and CDR2 are SGHDT and YYEEEE. The CDR3 has 15 amino acids. Losses at the gene ends were 0 bases for V and 3 bases for J; bases not matched to a gene: 5. The CDR3 DNA reads as TGTGCCAGCAGCTTGGGGCCCGCGGGAGAAGAGACCCAGTACTTC. It encodes CASSLGPAGEETQYF.

The rearrangement joins TRBV3-1 (or the pseudogene TRBV3-2) to TRBJ2-5; no reliable D call. The germline gives CDR1 LGHDT, CDR2 YNNKEL (reference sequence). V was trimmed by 3 bases and J by 0 bases, leaving 8 bases between them. The CDR3 runs 14 residues. The CDR3 here is CASSQMTYQETQYF. CDR3 in DNA: TGTGCCAGCAGCCAGATGACGTACCAAGAGACCCAGTACTTC.

The chain employs TRBV7-2 and TRBJ1-2, with 8 bases aligning to TRBD1. Germline V gene sequence: CDR1 SGHTA, CDR2 FQGNSA. Unmatched junction bases numbered 5, after V lost 1 base and J lost 4 bases. The CDR3 covers 15 residues. The CDR3 region has the DNA TGTGCCAGCAGCTTAGGCGCAGGGGGCTCCTATGGCTACACCTTC. Translated, it gives CASSLGAGGSYGYTF.

The chain has TRBV18 and TRBJ2-7, with TRBD2 as a possible D gene (5 bases). The CDR3 sequence is 14 residues long. Germline lookup yields CDR1 KGHSH and CDR2 LQKENI. The V end was cut by 2 bases, the J end by 6 bases, with 14 bases between. This chain's CDR3 is CASSPGRELSEQYF. DNA of the CDR3: TGTGCCAGCTCACCAGGAAGGGAGCTAAGCGAGCAGTACTTC.

This chain joins TRBV7-9 and TRBJ1-3, with D possibly being TRBD1 (5 bases). Per the germline V gene, CDR1 is SEHNR and CDR2 is FQNEAQ (reference sequence). The CDR3 covers 16 residues. The V and J ends lost 1 base and 0 bases respectively, with 10 bases between them. CDR3 in DNA: TGTGCCAGCAGCTTAGTCGCGGGGGGCTCTGGAAACACCATATATTTT. Translation gives CASSLVAGGSGNTIYF.

The chain carries TRBV12-3 or TRBV12-4 and TRBJ1-1; D is uncertain. The ends were cut back, 1 base at V and 5 bases at J, with 5 bases in the middle. The CDR3 totals 12 residues. The CDR3 DNA reads as TGTGCCAGCAGTTTAGAACAGACTGAAGCTTTCTTT. It specifies CASSLEQTEAFF.

The V and J genes are TRBV4-3 and TRBJ2-7; D may be TRBD1 (6 bases). Trimming took off 4 bases at V and 7 bases at J, with 14 bases between the two ends. The CDR3 consists of 13 residues. Looked up from germline, CDR1 is LGHNA and CDR2 is YSLEER. Here the CDR3 reads CASSLTHQGEQYF. The CDR3 region has the DNA TGCGCCAGCAGCCTCACGCATCAGGGGGAGCAGTACTTC.

The rearrangement uses TRBV5-4 and TRBJ2-3; 7 positions agree with TRBD2. Germline CDR1 is SGHNT and CDR2 is YYREEE (reference sequence). J was trimmed by 8 bases and V by 4 bases; bases with no gene match: 16. The CDR3 contains 16 residues. CDR3 region: CASSPTSERARSTQYF. DNA for the CDR3: TGTGCCAGCAGCCCTACTAGCGAAAGAGCTAGGAGTACGCAGTATTTT.

The chain uses TRBV7-2 and TRBJ2-1; 12 nucleotides agree with TRBD2. The J segment lost 9 bases and the V segment lost 1 base, leaving 4 bases of the junction unmatched. The CDR3 is 15 residues long. Germline loops: CDR1 SGHTA, CDR2 FQGNSA. Here the CDR3 reads CASSLEPSGRGEQFF. The DNA for the CDR3 is TGTGCCAGCAGCTTAGAGCCTAGCGGGAGGGGTGAGCAGTTCTTC.

The J gene is TRBJ1-3, the V gene TRBV27; D not certain. Germline V CDR1 and CDR2: MNHEY, SMNVEV (reference sequence). This CDR3 spans 16 amino acids. Trimming left V 5 bases short and J 4 bases short, with 18 bases between. The CDR3 protein is CASSPLTVPGGNTIYF. CDR3 sequence (DNA): TGTGCCAGCAGTCCCCTGACCGTCCCGGGAGGAAACACCATATATTTT.